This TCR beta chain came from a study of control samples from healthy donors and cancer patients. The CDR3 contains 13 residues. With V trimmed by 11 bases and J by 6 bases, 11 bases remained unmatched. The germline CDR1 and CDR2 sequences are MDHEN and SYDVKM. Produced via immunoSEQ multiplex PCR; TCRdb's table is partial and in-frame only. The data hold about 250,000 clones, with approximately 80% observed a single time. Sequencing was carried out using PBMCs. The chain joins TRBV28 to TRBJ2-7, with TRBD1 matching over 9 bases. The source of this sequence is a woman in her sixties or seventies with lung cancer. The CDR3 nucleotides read TGTGCCGCAATGGGACAGGGAAAGGGCGAGCAGTACTTC. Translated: CAAMGQGKGEQYF.